Shown below are 13 T cell receptor beta chains from a single sample sequenced in a study of technical replicates of blood from a few donors. Libraries were prepared by immunoSEQ multiplex PCR; TCRdb keeps only in-frame clonotypes and omits some of them. This sample carries approximately 68,000 clones, 95% to 97% of them seen once, and the ten largest clones take about 0.31%. Material for sequencing was T cells isolated from PBMCs. The receptors originated from a human donor in good health.

The gene calls are TRBV6-6 and TRBJ2-3, with D tentatively TRBD2 (5 bases). The V gene lost 5 bases and the J gene lost 4 bases, with 16 bases spanning the gap. The length of the CDR3 is 15 residues. CDR1 is MNHNY and CDR2 is SVGAGI in the germline V gene (reference sequence). The CDR3 bases are TGTGCCAGCAGTCTCTTAGGACTCGCGCCAGATACGCAGTATTTT. Translation gives CASSLLGLAPDTQYF.

J is TRBJ2-7 and V is TRBV30; 7 bases line up with TRBD2. The CDR3 has 16 residues. The germline V gene has CDR1 GTSNPN and CDR2 SVGIG (reference sequence). V was clipped by 0 bases and J by 6 bases; unmatched bases: 14. CDR3 amino acids: CAWSVSLGVAGIEQYF. The DNA of the CDR3 is TGTGCCTGGAGTGTATCCCTCGGGGTAGCGGGTATCGAGCAGTACTTC.

This clone was detected once. The gene calls are TRBV29-1 and TRBJ2-1, with 11 bases identical to TRBD2. V was pared by 6 bases and J by 4 bases, with 8 bases of the junction left unmatched. CDR3 size: 15 residues. Germline lookup yields CDR1 SQVTM and CDR2 ANQGSEA. The DNA for the CDR3 is TGCAGCGTCGACCCACTAGCGGGAGCATACAATGAGCAGTTCTTC. Residues: CSVDPLAGAYNEQFF.

The chain joins TRBV30 to TRBJ2-7; 7 nucleotides match TRBD2. Germline V gives CDR1 GTSNPN, CDR2 SVGIG (reference sequence). V trimming: 2 bases; J trimming: 4 bases; junction bases outside the gene matches: 5. This CDR3 comprises 13 residues. This CDR3 reads CAWSWGEGYEQYF. CDR3 nucleotides: TGTGCCTGGAGTTGGGGGGAGGGGTACGAGCAGTACTTC.

CDR3 in amino acids: CASSYFLAEQETQYF. CDR3 nucleotides: TGTGCCAGCAGTTACTTTCTAGCGGAGCAAGAGACCCAGTACTTC. The genes are TRBV6-5 and TRBJ2-5, with TRBD2 identical over 7 bases. CDR1 is MNHEY and CDR2 is SVGAGI in the germline V gene. The length of the CDR3 is 15 residues. Germline trimming cut 1 base from V and 2 bases from J; bases unmatched to any gene: 4.

This rearrangement joins TRBV28 to TRBJ1-4; D remains unclear. Deletions cut 3 bases from V and 3 bases from J, with 8 bases between. This CDR3 comprises 14 residues. Germline V lookup: CDR1 MDHEN, CDR2 SYDVKM. CDR3 sequence: CASSFSGSNEKLFF. The CDR3, as DNA: TGTGCCAGCAGTTTCTCCGGGTCTAATGAAAAACTGTTTTTT.

V and J are TRBV5-8 and TRBJ2-7; D ambiguous. Germline V gene lookup returns CDR1 SGHTS and CDR2 YDEGEE. The ends were cut back, 2 bases at V and 2 bases at J, with 8 bases in the middle. There are 13 residues in the CDR3. DNA for the CDR3: TGTGCCAGCAGCTTAACAGTTACCTACGAGCAGTACTTC. It translates to CASSLTVTYEQYF. Variable domain in full (rest from reference TRBV5-8 and TRBJ2-7): EAGVTQSPTHLIKTRGQQATLRCSPISGHTSVYWYQQALGLGLQFLLWYDEGEERNRGNFPPRFSGRQFPNYSSELNVNALELEDSALYLCASSLTVTYEQYFGPGTRLTVT.

J is TRBJ1-5 and V is TRBV28; 7 positions agree with TRBD1. CDR3 length: 16 residues. Trimming cost V 8 bases and J 1 base; bases outside gene matches: 11. Germline CDR1 and CDR2: MDHEN and SYDVKM. The chain's CDR3 is CASDDRQGRSNQPQHF. In DNA, the CDR3 is TGTGCCAGCGATGATCGACAGGGAAGGAGCAATCAGCCCCAGCATTTT.

The rearrangement joins TRBV29-1 to TRBJ2-7; the match to TRBD1 covers 9 bases. With V trimmed by 6 bases and J by 4 bases, 7 bases remained unmatched. The CDR3 contains 13 residues. Germline CDR1 SQVTM, CDR2 ANQGSEA. DNA of the CDR3: TGCAGCGTACCGGGACAGGGAATATACGAGCAGTACTTC. Its translation is CSVPGQGIYEQYF.

This clone was detected only once. The chain carries TRBV11-2 and TRBJ1-1; D gene uncertain. CDR3 length: 13 residues. The germline CDR1 and CDR2 sequences are SGHAT and FQNNGV. The V gene lost 5 bases and the J gene lost 0 bases, with 7 bases spanning the gap. CDR3 nucleotides: TGTGCCAGCAGCGCGGATATGAACACTGAAGCTTTCTTT. Its protein product is CASSADMNTEAFF.

This chain links TRBV4-3 with TRBJ2-2; 11 bases agree with TRBD1. The CDR3 sequence is 17 residues long. Per the germline V gene, CDR1 is LGHNA and CDR2 is YSLEER. The trim removed 1 base at V and 6 bases at J, leaving 7 bases unmatched. CDR3 amino acids: CASSQVPLGQGAGELFF. CDR3 bases: TGCGCCAGCAGCCAAGTCCCATTGGGACAGGGGGCCGGGGAGCTGTTTTTT.

This clone appeared a single time. CDR3 amino acids: CAWNEASTDYNEQFF. The CDR3 bases are TGTGCCTGGAATGAGGCGTCGACGGACTACAATGAGCAGTTCTTC. This chain uses TRBV30 with TRBJ2-1; D not certain. Germline V gene sequence: CDR1 GTSNPN, CDR2 SVGIG (reference sequence). The CDR3 spans 15 residues. V was cut by 4 bases and J by 3 bases, with 16 bases left in between. The full variable domain, in which reference TRBV30 and TRBJ2-1 provide the parts outside the CDR3, is SQTIHQWPATLVQPVGSPLSLECTVEGTSNPNLYWYRQAAGRGLQLLFYSVGIGQISSEVPQNLSASRPQDRQFILSSKKLLLSDSGFYLCAWNEASTDYNEQFFGPGTRLTVL.

The chain has TRBV7-2 and TRBJ1-1, with D perhaps TRBD1 (5 bases). Trimming left V 3 bases short and J 1 base short, with 6 bases between. Germline-derived CDR1 and CDR2 are SGHTA and FQGNSA. This CDR3 comprises 13 residues. CDR3: CASSFGGNTEAFF. In nucleotides, the CDR3 is TGTGCCAGCAGCTTCGGGGGGAACACTGAAGCTTTCTTT.